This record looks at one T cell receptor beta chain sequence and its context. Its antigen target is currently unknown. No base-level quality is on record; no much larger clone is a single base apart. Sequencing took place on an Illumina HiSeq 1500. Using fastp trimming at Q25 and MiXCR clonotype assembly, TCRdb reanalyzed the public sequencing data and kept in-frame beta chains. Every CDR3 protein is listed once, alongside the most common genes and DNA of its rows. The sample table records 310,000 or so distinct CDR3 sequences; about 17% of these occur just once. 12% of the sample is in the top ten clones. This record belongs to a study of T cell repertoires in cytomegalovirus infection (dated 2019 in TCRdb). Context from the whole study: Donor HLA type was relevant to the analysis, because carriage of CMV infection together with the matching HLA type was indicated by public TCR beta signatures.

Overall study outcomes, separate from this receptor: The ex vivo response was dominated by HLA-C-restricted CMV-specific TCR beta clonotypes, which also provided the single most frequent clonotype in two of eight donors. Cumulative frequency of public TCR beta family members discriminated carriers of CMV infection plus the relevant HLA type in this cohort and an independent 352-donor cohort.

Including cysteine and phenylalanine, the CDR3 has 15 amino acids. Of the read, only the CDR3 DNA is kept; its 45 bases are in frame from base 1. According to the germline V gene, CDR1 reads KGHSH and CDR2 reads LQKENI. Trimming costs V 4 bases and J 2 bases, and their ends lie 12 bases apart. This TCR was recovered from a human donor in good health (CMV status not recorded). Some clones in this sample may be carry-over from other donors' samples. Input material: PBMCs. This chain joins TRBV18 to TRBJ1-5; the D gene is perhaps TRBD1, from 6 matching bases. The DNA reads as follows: TGTGCCAGCTCACAGCAACAGGGCGGCAATCAGCCCCAGCATTTT. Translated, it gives CASSQQQGGNQPQHF.